This TCR beta chain was observed in a study of blood T cell repertoires in COVID-19. On the study more broadly: There were acute and convalescent COVID-19 samples, and they came from the United States, Italy and Spain. PBMCs, B-cell-depleted T cells, or T cells provided the cDNA or gDNA that made up the material.

The CDR3 contains 17 residues. CDR1 is SEHNR, CDR2 FQNEAQ, per germline (reference sequence). With V trimmed by 1 base and J by 3 bases, 9 bases remained unmatched. Under the authors' procedure: Reference gene primer amplification in the assay estimated nucleated cell counts. The table came from immunoSEQ multiplex PCR; TCRdb's copy has only in-frame clones and leaves some out. For V, J and clone size, that table is used; D and trimming come from the DNA. The sample lists about 210,000 clones, roughly four fifths occurring once. This sequence originates from a woman aged 50 to 60 with active or convalescent COVID-19. The sample comprised peripheral blood. The rearrangement links TRBV7-9 to TRBJ2-3; TRBD1 matches at 8 bases. CDR3 sequence: CASSLVGQGRKTDTQYF. For the CDR3, the DNA is TGTGCCAGCAGCTTAGTAGGACAGGGAAGGAAAACAGATACGCAGTATTTT.